The T cell receptor beta chain under discussion was sequenced for a study of radiotherapy plus CTLA-4 blockade in lung cancer. Study results and limitations: Expansion of tumor-derived TCR clones was observed in blood after radiotherapy plus ipilimumab.

The study treated chemo-refractory metastatic non-small-cell lung cancer patients with focal radiation plus ipilimumab CTLA-4 blockade. As concerns this clone: The antigen is unknown.

Profiling relied on immunoSEQ multiplex PCR, and the TCRdb table lists in-frame clones only, not all of them. The sample has about 40,000 clones, roughly three quarters seen once. V lost 1 base to trimming and J lost 5 bases; unmatched junction nucleotides: 8. In germline, CDR1 is LGHNA, CDR2 YNFKEQ. The CDR3 is 17 amino acids. Sample: peripheral blood, taken from a patient treated with radiotherapy plus ipilimumab. The chain is built from TRBV4-2 and TRBJ2-1; TRBD2 matches at 10 bases. The TCR comes from a human donor with non-small cell lung cancer that progressed on radiotherapy plus ipilimumab. The CDR3: CASSQVRSGGANNEQFF. CDR3 in DNA: TGTGCCAGCAGCCAAGTCCGGAGCGGGGGGGCGAACAATGAGCAGTTCTTC.